This T cell receptor beta chain was profiled in a study of cytomegalovirus exposure and HLA in healthy donors. This clone was seen a handful of times. CDR1 KGHSH and CDR2 LQKENI come from the germline V gene. There are 13 residues in the CDR3. Trimming cost V 0 bases and J 3 bases, with 4 bases left between them. PCR amplification relied on 60 Vbeta primers (plus 13 Jbeta primers). The assay was immunoSEQ multiplex PCR, and TCRdb's table has in-frame clones only and misses some. The sample consists of some 120,000 clones, around 10% of them appearing once. Sample: PBMCs. The chain recombines TRBV18 with TRBJ2-3; D is unclear. This TCR derives from a man between 25 and 39 years old in good health and CMV-seronegative. CDR3: CASSPPSTDTQYF. The CDR3 DNA reads TGTGCCAGCTCACCACCGTCGACAGATACGCAGTATTTT.